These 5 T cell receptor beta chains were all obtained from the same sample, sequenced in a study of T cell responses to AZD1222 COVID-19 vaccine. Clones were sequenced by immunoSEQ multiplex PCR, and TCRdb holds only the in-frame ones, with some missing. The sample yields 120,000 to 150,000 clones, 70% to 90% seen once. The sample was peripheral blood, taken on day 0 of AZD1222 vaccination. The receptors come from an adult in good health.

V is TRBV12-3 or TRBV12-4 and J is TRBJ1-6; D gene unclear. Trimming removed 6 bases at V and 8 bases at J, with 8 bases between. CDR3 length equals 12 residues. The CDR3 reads CASRLSDSPLHF. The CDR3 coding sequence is TGTGCCAGCAGGTTGTCGGATTCACCCCTCCACTTT.

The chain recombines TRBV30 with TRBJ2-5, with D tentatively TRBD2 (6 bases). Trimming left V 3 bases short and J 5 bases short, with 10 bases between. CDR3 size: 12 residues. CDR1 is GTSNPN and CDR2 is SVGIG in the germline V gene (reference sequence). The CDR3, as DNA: TGTGCCTGGAGCGGGGGTGGCGAGACCCAGTACTTC. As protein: CAWSGGGETQYF.

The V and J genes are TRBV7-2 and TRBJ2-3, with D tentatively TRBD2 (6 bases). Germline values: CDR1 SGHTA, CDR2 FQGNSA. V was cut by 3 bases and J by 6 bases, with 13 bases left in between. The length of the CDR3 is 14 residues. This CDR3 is CASSFGGARDTQYF. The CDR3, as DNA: TGTGCCAGCAGCTTTGGCGGGGCAAGGGATACGCAGTATTTT.

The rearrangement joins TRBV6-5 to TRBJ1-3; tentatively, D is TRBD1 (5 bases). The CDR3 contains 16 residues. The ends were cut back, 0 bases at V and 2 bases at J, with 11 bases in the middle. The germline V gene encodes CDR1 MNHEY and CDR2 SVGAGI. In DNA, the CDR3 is TGTGCCAGCAGTTACTCGATCGGGGGGGCTGGAAACACCATATATTTT. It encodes CASSYSIGGAGNTIYF.

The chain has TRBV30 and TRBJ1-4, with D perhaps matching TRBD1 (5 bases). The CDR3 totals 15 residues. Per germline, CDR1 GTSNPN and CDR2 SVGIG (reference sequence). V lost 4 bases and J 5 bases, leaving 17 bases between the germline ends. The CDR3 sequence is CAWTQPGLLNEKLFF. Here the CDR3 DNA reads TGTGCCTGGACGCAACCGGGGCTCCTCAATGAAAAACTGTTTTTT. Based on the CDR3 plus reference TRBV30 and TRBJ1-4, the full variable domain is SQTIHQWPATLVQPVGSPLSLECTVEGTSNPNLYWYRQAAGRGLQLLFYSVGIGQISSEVPQNLSASRPQDRQFILSSKKLLLSDSGFYLCAWTQPGLLNEKLFFGSGTQLSVL.